The rows below give T cell receptor beta chains drawn from one sample of a study of CD8 T cells in Susac syndrome. TCRdb re-called the immunoSEQ multiplex PCR reads with MiXCR, one entry per CDR3 protein. The top ten hold around 0.08% of the sample, which has roughly 140,000 distinct CDR3 sequences, more than 90% seen once. Material for sequencing was CD4+ T cells from PBMCs. These receptors were obtained from a human donor with Susac syndrome. The CDR3 runs from the conserved cysteine through the conserved F or W. The D gene is left open where the match is weak.

V	J	D	CDR3	DNA
TRBV20-1	TRBJ2-1	-	CSASDGYSYNEQFF	TGCAGTGCTAGCGACGGCTACTCCTACAATGAGCAGTTCTTC
TRBV4-1	TRBJ2-7	-	CASSQDGTDPYYEQYF	TGCGCCAGCAGCCAAGACGGTACGGACCCCTACTACGAGCAGTACTTC
TRBV19	TRBJ1-2	TRBD1	CASSLRRQGEGYTF	TGTGCCAGTAGTCTCCGGAGACAGGGGGAAGGCTACACCTTC
TRBV28	TRBJ1-5	-	CASTLAGGGGSNQPQHF	TGTGCCAGCACTTTAGCTGGGGGAGGAGGGAGCAATCAGCCCCAGCATTTT
TRBV25-1	TRBJ2-3	TRBD2	CASSERRLAGKTDTQYF	TGTGCCAGCAGTGAGCGGAGACTAGCGGGGAAGACAGATACGCAGTATTTT
TRBV18	TRBJ2-7	-	CASSQGHISYEQYF	TGTGCCAGCTCACAGGGACACATCTCCTACGAGCAGTACTTC
TRBV7-8	TRBJ2-1	-	CASRANNEQFF	TGTGCCAGCAGAGCGAACAATGAGCAGTTCTTC
TRBV4-1	TRBJ2-7	TRBD1	CASSIGTEYYEQYF	TGCGCCAGCAGCATCGGGACAGAATACTACGAGCAGTACTTC
TRBV18	TRBJ1-4	-	CASSPGQEGGKLFF	TGTGCCAGCTCACCGGGTCAAGAAGGAGGAAAACTGTTTTTT
TRBV20-1	TRBJ2-3	-	CSASLAIGTQYF	TGCAGTGCTAGTTTAGCGATAGGTACGCAGTATTTT
TRBV3-1	TRBJ1-5	-	CASSQEAGQPQHF	TGTGCCAGCAGCCAAGAAGCGGGTCAGCCCCAGCATTTT
TRBV19	TRBJ2-7	-	CASSIRIKEPGYEQYF	TGTGCCAGTAGTATAAGGATCAAGGAGCCGGGCTACGAGCAGTACTTC
TRBV28	TRBJ1-5	TRBD1	CASSSLRQGANQPQHF	TGTGCCAGCAGTTCCTTAAGACAGGGGGCAAATCAGCCCCAGCATTTT
TRBV23-1	TRBJ2-6	-	CASIGESSGANVLTF	TGCGCCAGCATCGGGGAGTCCTCTGGGGCCAACGTCCTGACTTTC
TRBV5-4	TRBJ2-7	-	CASSLITTYEQYF	TGTGCCAGCAGCTTGATAACCACCTACGAGCAGTACTTC
TRBV5-4	TRBJ2-5	-	CASSPEAIQETQYF	TGTGCCAGCAGCCCGGAGGCGATCCAAGAGACCCAGTACTTC
TRBV19	TRBJ1-1	-	CASRKEQRSGTAEAFF	TGTGCCAGTAGAAAGGAACAACGGAGTGGAACGGCTGAAGCTTTCTTT
TRBV29-1	TRBJ2-5	-	CSVAGSRAHDGETQYF	TGCAGCGTTGCTGGGTCCCGGGCCCACGATGGGGAGACCCAGTACTTC
TRBV20-1	TRBJ2-1	-	CSARYGGANYNEQFF	TGCAGTGCCCGATATGGGGGAGCGAACTACAATGAGCAGTTCTTC